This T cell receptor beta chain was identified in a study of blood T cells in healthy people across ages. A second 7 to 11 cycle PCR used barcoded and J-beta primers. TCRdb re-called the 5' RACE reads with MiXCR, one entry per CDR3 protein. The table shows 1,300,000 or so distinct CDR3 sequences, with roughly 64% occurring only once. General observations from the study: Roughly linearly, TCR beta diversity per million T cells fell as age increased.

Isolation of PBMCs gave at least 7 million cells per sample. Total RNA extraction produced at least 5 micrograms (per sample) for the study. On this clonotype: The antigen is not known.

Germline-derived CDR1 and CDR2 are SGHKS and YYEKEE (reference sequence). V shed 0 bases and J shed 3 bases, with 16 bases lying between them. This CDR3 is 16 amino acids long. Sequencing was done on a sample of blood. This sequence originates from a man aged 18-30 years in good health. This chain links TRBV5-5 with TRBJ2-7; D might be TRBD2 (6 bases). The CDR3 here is CASSLGVREAIYEQYF. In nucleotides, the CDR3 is TGTGCCAGCAGCTTGGGTGTCAGGGAGGCGATCTACGAGCAGTACTTC.